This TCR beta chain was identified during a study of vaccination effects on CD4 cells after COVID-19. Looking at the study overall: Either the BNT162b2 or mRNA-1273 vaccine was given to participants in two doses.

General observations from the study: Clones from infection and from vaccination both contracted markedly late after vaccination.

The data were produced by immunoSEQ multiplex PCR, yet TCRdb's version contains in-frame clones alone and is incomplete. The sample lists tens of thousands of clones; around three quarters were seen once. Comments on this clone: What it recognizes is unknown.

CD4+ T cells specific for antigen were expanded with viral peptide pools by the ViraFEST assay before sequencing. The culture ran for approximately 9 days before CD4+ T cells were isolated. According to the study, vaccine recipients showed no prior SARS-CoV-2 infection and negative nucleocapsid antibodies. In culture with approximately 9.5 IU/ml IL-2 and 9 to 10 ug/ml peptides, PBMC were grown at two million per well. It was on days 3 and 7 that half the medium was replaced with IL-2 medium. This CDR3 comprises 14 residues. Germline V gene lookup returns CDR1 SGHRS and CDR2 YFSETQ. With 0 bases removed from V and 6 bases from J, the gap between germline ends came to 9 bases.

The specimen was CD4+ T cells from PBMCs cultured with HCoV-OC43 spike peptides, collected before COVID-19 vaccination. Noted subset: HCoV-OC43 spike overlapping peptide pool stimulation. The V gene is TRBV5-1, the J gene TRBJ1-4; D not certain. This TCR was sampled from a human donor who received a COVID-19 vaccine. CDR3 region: CASSLGTGDEKLFF. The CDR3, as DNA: TGCGCCAGCAGCTTGGGCACTGGGGATGAAAAACTGTTTTTT.